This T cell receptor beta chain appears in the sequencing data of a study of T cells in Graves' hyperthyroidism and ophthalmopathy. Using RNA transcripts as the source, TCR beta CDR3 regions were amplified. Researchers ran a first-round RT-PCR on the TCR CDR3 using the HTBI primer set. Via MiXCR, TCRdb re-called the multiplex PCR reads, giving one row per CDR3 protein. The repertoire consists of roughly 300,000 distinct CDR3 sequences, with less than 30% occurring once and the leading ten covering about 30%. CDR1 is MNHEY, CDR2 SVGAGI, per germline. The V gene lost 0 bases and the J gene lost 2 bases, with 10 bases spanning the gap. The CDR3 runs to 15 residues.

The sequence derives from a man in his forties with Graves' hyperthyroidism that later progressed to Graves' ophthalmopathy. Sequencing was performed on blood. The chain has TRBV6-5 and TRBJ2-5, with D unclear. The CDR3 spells CASSYSMAQQETQYF. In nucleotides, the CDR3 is TGTGCCAGCAGTTACTCGATGGCCCAGCAAGAGACCCAGTACTTC.